The rows below give T cell receptor beta chains drawn from one sample of a study of T cells in Graves' hyperthyroidism and ophthalmopathy. TCRdb independently ran MiXCR on the multiplex PCR reads; one entry per CDR3 protein. This repertoire shows about 420,000 distinct CDR3 sequences, around 14% found once; its top ten account for 13% to 15%. Sequences were obtained from blood. Receptors originate from a woman aged 18-29 years with Graves' hyperthyroidism. Each CDR3 is given with its conserved first and last residue. A D gene is named only where the DNA matches it firmly. Size values are once, few and many counts, or a class for expanded clones, and some rows have none.

d_call: TRBD2; clone_size: .; j_call: TRBJ2-3; v_call: TRBV29-1; cdr3_nt: TGCAGCGCCTATGGACTAGCGGGGGTCACAGATACGCAGTATTTT; cdr3_aa: CSAYGLAGVTDTQYF
d_call: .; clone_size: .; j_call: TRBJ2-7; v_call: TRBV4-2; cdr3_nt: TGTGCCAGCAGCCCCGCCCAGAGACTCACCGACGAGCAGTACTTC; cdr3_aa: CASSPAQRLTDEQYF
d_call: .; clone_size: many; j_call: TRBJ1-2; v_call: TRBV3-1; cdr3_nt: TGTGCCAGCAGCAGAACAAGATTAGAGGGGCGAGTTTATGGCTACACCTTC; cdr3_aa: CASSRTRLEGRVYGYTF
d_call: .; clone_size: many; j_call: TRBJ2-7; v_call: TRBV6-2/TRBV6-3; cdr3_nt: TGTGCCACGAAGACCGGGATAGGGGATCGGTACGAGCAGTACTTC; cdr3_aa: CATKTGIGDRYEQYF
d_call: TRBD1; clone_size: .; j_call: TRBJ1-1; v_call: TRBV20-1; cdr3_nt: TGCAGTGCTAGAGACATCCTGAGACAGGGAATGAACACTGAAGCTTTCTTT; cdr3_aa: CSARDILRQGMNTEAFF
d_call: TRBD1; clone_size: .; j_call: TRBJ1-4; v_call: TRBV5-1; cdr3_nt: TGCGCCAGCAGCTTTACCCCGGGACAGGGATATGAAAAACTGTTTTTT; cdr3_aa: CASSFTPGQGYEKLFF
d_call: .; clone_size: .; j_call: TRBJ1-3; v_call: TRBV4-1; cdr3_nt: TGCGCCAGCACCCCCGGGTTGGGAGGATACTCTGGAAACACCATATATTTT; cdr3_aa: CASTPGLGGYSGNTIYF
d_call: .; clone_size: .; j_call: TRBJ1-1; v_call: TRBV28; cdr3_nt: TGTGCCAGCAGTCCCCTAGGAGCCTCCGCCACTGAAGCTTTCTTT; cdr3_aa: CASSPLGASATEAFF
d_call: TRBD2; clone_size: few; j_call: TRBJ2-2; v_call: TRBV2; cdr3_nt: TGTGCCAGCAGTCGATCTAGCGGGAGGGTCGACACCGGGGAGCTGTTTTTT; cdr3_aa: CASSRSSGRVDTGELFF
d_call: .; clone_size: .; j_call: TRBJ2-7; v_call: TRBV27; cdr3_nt: TGTGCCAGCAGTAGGTCTGGACTTACCTACGAGCAGTACTTC; cdr3_aa: CASSRSGLTYEQYF